This TCR beta chain was identified in a study of OX40 agonist ivuxolimab in advanced cancers. Produced via immunoSEQ multiplex PCR; TCRdb's table is partial and in-frame only. The sample carries about 96,000 clones, around 80% recorded once. Regarding the study as a whole: There were, on average, more expanded clones in CD8+ T cells than in CD4+. Researchers did not establish what antigens the expanded peripheral T cells target.

Germline loops: CDR1 MDHEN, CDR2 SYDVKM. This CDR3 has 14 residues. V was trimmed by 6 bases and J by 3 bases, leaving 12 bases between them. Notes on this clone: Its antigen is currently unknown.

The source was CD4+ or CD8+ T cells sorted from blood, collected in a trial of the OX40 agonist ivuxolimab. This clonotype originated in an adult with an advanced solid tumor such as melanoma, head and neck, liver or kidney cancer. The chain recombines TRBV28 with TRBJ1-3, with a possible D match to TRBD1 (5 bases). CDR3 in DNA: TGTGCCAGCAGCCTTGGGACTTTTGGAAACACCATATATTTT. Translating gives CASSLGTFGNTIYF.